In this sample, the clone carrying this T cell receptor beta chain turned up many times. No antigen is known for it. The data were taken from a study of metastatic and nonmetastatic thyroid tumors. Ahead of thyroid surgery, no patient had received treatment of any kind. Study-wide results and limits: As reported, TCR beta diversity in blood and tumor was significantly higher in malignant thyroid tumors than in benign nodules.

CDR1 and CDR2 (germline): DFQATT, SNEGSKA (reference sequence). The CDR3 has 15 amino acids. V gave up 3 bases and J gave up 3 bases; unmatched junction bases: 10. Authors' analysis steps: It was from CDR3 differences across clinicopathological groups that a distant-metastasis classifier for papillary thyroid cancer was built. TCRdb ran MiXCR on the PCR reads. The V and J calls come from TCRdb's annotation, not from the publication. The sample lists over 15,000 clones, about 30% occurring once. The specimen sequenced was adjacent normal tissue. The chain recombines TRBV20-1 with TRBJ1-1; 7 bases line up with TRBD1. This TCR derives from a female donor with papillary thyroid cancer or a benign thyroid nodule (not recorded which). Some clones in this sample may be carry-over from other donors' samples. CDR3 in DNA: TGCAGTGCTAGCCCGGTAGGGGGCTGGTACACTGAAGCTTTCTTT. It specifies CSASPVGGWYTEAFF.